The 3 T cell receptor beta chains presented below share a single source sample, sequenced in a study of T cells in Graves' hyperthyroidism and ophthalmopathy. The CDR3 regions of TCR beta were amplified from RNA transcripts. HTBI primers were employed in a first-round RT-PCR of the TCR CDR3. One entry per CDR3 protein, called by TCRdb with MiXCR from the multiplex PCR reads. The sample contains approximately 400,000 distinct CDR3 sequences, 15% to 18% of which appear only once. Sequencing was performed on blood. These receptors were collected from a woman under 30 with Graves' hyperthyroidism.

V gene TRBV14 combines with J gene TRBJ2-7; 11 nucleotides line up with TRBD2. Germline CDR1 reads SGHDN; CDR2 reads FVKESK. This CDR3 has 14 residues. V shed 7 bases and J 3 bases; nucleotides not matched to a gene: 5. The CDR3 nucleotides read TGTGCCAGCAACGGGGGACTAGCGGACTACGAGCAGTACTTC. Encoded protein: CASNGGLADYEQYF.

This clonotype has at least ten counts. V gene TRBV20-1 combines with J gene TRBJ2-1; the D call may be TRBD1 or TRBD2 (6 bases each). Germline values: CDR1 DFQATT, CDR2 SNEGSKA (reference sequence). The CDR3 contains 15 residues. Trimming removed 5 bases at V and 4 bases at J, with 18 bases between. The CDR3 DNA sequence: TGCAGTGCTCCTCGAGAGGGGGGAGATTACAATGAGCAGTTCTTC. The encoded protein is CSAPREGGDYNEQFF.

The chain recombines TRBV4-2 with TRBJ1-1, with TRBD1 identical over 7 bases. Germline V gives CDR1 LGHNA, CDR2 YNFKEQ. This CDR3 has 16 residues. The V gene end was trimmed by 0 bases and the J gene end by 0 bases; junction bases not matched to a gene: 4. The CDR3 protein is CASSQEQGTMNTEAFF. CDR3 DNA sequence: TGTGCCAGCAGCCAAGAACAGGGGACCATGAACACTGAAGCTTTCTTT.